These 3 T cell receptor beta chains originate from one sample sequenced in a study of monozygotic twins with inflammatory bowel disease. TCRdb reprocessed the 5' RACE reads; each CDR3 protein has one entry and no DNA is given. This sample contains roughly 300,000 distinct CDR3 sequences. The sample taken for sequencing was blood. These receptors were taken from a human donor with ulcerative colitis or Crohn's disease, or a healthy co-twin of an affected twin (not recorded which).

CDR3 sequence: CASNFYRDRAQETQYF. This rearrangement joins TRBV12-3 or TRBV12-4 to TRBJ2-5; TCRdb's D call, TRBD1, is unchecked because there is no DNA. The CDR3 runs to 16 residues.

The rearrangement uses TRBV7-2 and TRBJ2-1. The CDR3 length is 12 residues. Germline V gene data show CDR1 as SGHTA and CDR2 as FQGNSA. The CDR3 loop reads CASVSGYNEQFF.

The rearrangement uses TRBV11-3 and TRBJ2-5. CDR3 length: 13 amino acids. Germline assignment: CDR1 SGHNT and CDR2 YENEEA. The CDR3 is CASSFSEIETQYF.